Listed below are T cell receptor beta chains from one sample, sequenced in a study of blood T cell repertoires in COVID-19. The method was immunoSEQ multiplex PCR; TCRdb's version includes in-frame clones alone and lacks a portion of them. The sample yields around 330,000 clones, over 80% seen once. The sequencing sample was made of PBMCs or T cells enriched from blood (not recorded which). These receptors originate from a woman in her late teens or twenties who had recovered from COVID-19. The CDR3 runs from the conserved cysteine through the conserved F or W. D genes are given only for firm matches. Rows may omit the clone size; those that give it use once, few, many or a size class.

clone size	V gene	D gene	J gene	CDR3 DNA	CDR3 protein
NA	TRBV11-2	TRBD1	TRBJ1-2	TGTGCCAGCAGCTTAACAGGGGGCCTATTCTATGGCTACACCTTC	CASSLTGGLFYGYTF
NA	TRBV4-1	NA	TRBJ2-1	TGCGCCAGCAGCCAATACAGGGACCCTTACAATGAGCAGTTCTTC	CASSQYRDPYNEQFF
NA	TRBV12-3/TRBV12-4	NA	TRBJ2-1	TGTGCCACTAGACTAGGTTCTTTCAAGCAGTTCTTC	CATRLGSFKQFF
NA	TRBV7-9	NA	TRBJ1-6	TGTGCCAGCAGCTTAACAGGGATCGGGGCCCTCCACTTT	CASSLTGIGALHF
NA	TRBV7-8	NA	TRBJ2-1	TGTGCCAGCAGCCGCCGCCCCCCGGTGGAGTTCTTC	CASSRRPPVEFF
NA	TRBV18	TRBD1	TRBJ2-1	TGTGCCAGCTCACCACTGGCGCAGGGGGCAGGCAATGAGCAGTTCTTC	CASSPLAQGAGNEQFF
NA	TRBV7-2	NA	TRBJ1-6	TGTGCCAGCAGCTTATCGACCAGGAGGAGTCCACCCCTCCACTTT	CASSLSTRRSPPLHF
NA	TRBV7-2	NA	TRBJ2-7	TGTGCCAGCAGCTTATCAGGGGCGCTACTCTACGAGCAGTACTTC	CASSLSGALLYEQYF
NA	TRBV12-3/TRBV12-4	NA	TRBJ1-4	TGTGCCAGCAGTTTCCAGGTTGAAAAACTGTTTTTT	CASSFQVEKLFF
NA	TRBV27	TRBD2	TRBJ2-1	TGTGCCAGCAGTTTTAGTAGCGGGCGGCCCTACAATGAGCAGTTCTTC	CASSFSSGRPYNEQFF
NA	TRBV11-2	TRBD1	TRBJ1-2	TGTGCCAGCAGCTCGCACCCGGGACAGGACCATGGCTACACCTTC	CASSSHPGQDHGYTF
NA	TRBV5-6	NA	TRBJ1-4	TGTGCCAGCACCCGGGGTTGGGATGAAAAACTGTTTTTT	CASTRGWDEKLFF
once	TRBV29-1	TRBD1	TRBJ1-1	TGCAGCGTTGGATGGCAGGGGGACACTGAAGCTTTCTTT	CSVGWQGDTEAFF
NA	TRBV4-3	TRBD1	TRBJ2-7	TGCGCCAGCAGCCAGGAAAAGGACAGGGCAGGGGGCGAGCAGTACTTC	CASSQEKDRAGGEQYF
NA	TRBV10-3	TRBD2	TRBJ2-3	TGTGCCATCACTGCGACTAGCTCGGCAGATACGCAGTATTTT	CAITATSSADTQYF
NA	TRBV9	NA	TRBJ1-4	TGTGCCAGCAGCGTACAGGGGACAACTAATGAAAAACTGTTTTTT	CASSVQGTTNEKLFF
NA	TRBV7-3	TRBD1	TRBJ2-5	TGTGCCAGCAGCCCCGACAGGGACCAGACCCAGTACTTC	CASSPDRDQTQYF
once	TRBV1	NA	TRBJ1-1	TGCACCAGCAGTTCTAAAAGTTCCCAGACAGGGGGCGATGCCGGCGAAGAAGCTTTCTTT	CTSSSKSSQTGGDAGEEAFF
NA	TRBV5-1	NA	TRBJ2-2	TGCGCCAGCAGCTTGGCTTGGCGGGCGAACACCGGGGAGCTGTTTTTT	CASSLAWRANTGELFF
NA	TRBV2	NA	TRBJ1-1	TGTGCCAGCAGTGCAGGGGTTGACACTGAAGCTTTCTTT	CASSAGVDTEAFF
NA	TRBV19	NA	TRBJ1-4	TGTGCCAGTATTCGTACGGGGGGCGACCGTGAAAAACTGTTTTTT	CASIRTGGDREKLFF
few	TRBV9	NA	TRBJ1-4	TGTGCCAGCAGCGTAGGGGGAGCTAATGAAAAACTGTTTTTT	CASSVGGANEKLFF
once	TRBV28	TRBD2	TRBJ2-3	TGTGCCAGCAGTCCGCCTCGACTAGCGGGAGTGGAAGATACGCAGTATTTT	CASSPPRLAGVEDTQYF
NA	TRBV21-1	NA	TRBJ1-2	TGTGCCAGCAGAGGAAGCAGACTCAACTATGGCTACACCTTC	CASRGSRLNYGYTF
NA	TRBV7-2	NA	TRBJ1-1	TGTGCCAGCAGCCAGAAGCTTACAGGCGCTGAAGCTTTCTTT	CASSQKLTGAEAFF
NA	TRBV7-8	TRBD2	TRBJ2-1	TGTGCCAGCAGCTTAGCTGCGGGGGCCTACAATGAGCAGTTCTTC	CASSLAAGAYNEQFF
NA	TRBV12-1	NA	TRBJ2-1	TGTGCCAGGGAGGTTTCGGTAGCCTATTACCTCGATGAGCAGTTCTTC	CAREVSVAYYLDEQFF
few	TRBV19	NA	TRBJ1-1	TGTGCCAGTAGTAGAGGACAGCGGTCCACTGAAGCTTTCTTT	CASSRGQRSTEAFF
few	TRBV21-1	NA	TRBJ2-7	TGTGCCAGCAGCCTCCGACCTAAGGGACTCGAGTGGCGGGAGCAGTACTTC	CASSLRPKGLEWREQYF
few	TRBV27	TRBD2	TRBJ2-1	TGTGCCAGCGCCGGCGAAGTAGCGGGAGGTTACAATGAGCAGTTCTTC	CASAGEVAGGYNEQFF
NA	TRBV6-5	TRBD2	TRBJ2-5	TGTGCCAGCAGTACTGAAGCGGGGGGGCTAAAGACCCAGTACTTC	CASSTEAGGLKTQYF
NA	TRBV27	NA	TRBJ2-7	TGTGCCAGCAGTTTATTGGGGGGATCGGGGGAGCAGTACTTC	CASSLLGGSGEQYF
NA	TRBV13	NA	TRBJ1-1	TGTGCCAGCAGCTTGGCAGGAGGGAACACTGAAGCTTTCTTT	CASSLAGGNTEAFF
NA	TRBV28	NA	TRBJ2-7	TGTGCCAGCAGTTCTGTGCGGGCCGGCTCCTACGAGCAGTACTTC	CASSSVRAGSYEQYF
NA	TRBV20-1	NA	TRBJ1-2	TGCAGTGCTAGAGATCAGTATGGCTACACCTTC	CSARDQYGYTF
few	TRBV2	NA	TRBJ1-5	TGTGCCAGCAGTCGCGACACCCTGAGCAATCAGCCCCAGCATTTT	CASSRDTLSNQPQHF
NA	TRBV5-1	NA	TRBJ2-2	TGCGCCAGCAGCTTGCACAGGAACACCGGGGAGCTGTTTTTT	CASSLHRNTGELFF
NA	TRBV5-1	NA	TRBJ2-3	TGCGCCAGCAGCTCCCCGATCAGGGATACGCAGTATTTT	CASSSPIRDTQYF
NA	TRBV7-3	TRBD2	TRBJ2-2	TGTGCCAGCGCTCGGGGGGACAACACCGGGGAGCTGTTTTTT	CASARGDNTGELFF
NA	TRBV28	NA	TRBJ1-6	TGTGCCAGCAGCCCAGACAGAGCGAATTCACCCCTCCACTTT	CASSPDRANSPLHF
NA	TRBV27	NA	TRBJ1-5	TGTGCCAGCAGTTTCCAGGGAAGCAATCAGCCCCAGCATTTT	CASSFQGSNQPQHF
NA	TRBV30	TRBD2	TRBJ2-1	TGTGCCTGGAGTGTACTCCAGCGGGAGGCCTTTTACAATGAGCAGTTCTTC	CAWSVLQREAFYNEQFF
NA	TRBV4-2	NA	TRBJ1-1	TGTGCCAGCAGCCGGGAGTTAATGAACACTGAAGCTTTCTTT	CASSRELMNTEAFF
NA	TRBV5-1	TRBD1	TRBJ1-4	TGCGCCAGCAGGGGACAGGGGCTAAATGAAAAACTGTTTTTT	CASRGQGLNEKLFF
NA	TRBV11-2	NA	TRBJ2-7	TGTGCCAGCAGCTTAGATCATGGGGACTTCTCCTACGAGCAGTACTTC	CASSLDHGDFSYEQYF
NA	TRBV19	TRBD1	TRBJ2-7	TGTGCCAGTAGTATGTTTAGGGGGCCCCCCTACGAGCAGTACTTC	CASSMFRGPPYEQYF
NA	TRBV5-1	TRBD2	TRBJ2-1	TGCGCCAGCAGTGGGGGGACTACAATGTATGAGCAGTTCTTC	CASSGGTTMYEQFF
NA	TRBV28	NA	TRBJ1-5	TGTGCCAGCAGGGCAAGCAATCAGCCCCAGCATTTT	CASRASNQPQHF
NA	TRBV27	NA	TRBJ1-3	TGTGCCAGCAGTTCCTACTCGGGACTGGGTGGAAACACCATATATTTT	CASSSYSGLGGNTIYF
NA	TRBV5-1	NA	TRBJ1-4	TGCGCCAGCAGCTTGGGCGGGGGGACCGACCCGGGATATGTTTTT	CASSLGGGTDPGYVF
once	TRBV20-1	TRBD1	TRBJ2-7	TGCAGTGGTGACCAGGGGGTAGGACGGATCTTC	CSGDQGVGRIF
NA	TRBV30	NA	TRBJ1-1	TGTGCCTGGGGAACCGGGACAACTATAGGCGTCGAAGCTTTCTTT	CAWGTGTTIGVEAFF
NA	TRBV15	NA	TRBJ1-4	TGTGCCACCAGCAGAGCACCGGGGTCAACTAATGAAAAACTGTTTTTT	CATSRAPGSTNEKLFF